The clone carrying this T cell receptor (beta chain) appeared once. Germline DNA was extracted too, while blood RNA derived from unsorted whole blood. This sample was included in a study of tumor-infiltrating lymphocytes in primary liver carcinoma. Trimming shortened V by 6 bases and J by 4 bases, and 13 bases separated the two germline ends. The CDR3 consists of 13 residues. The input was roughly 0.5 ug total RNA; TCR beta cDNA was made from it with a constant-region primer. Researchers made the TCR beta libraries by running three nested multiplex PCR rounds with slightly modified ARM-PCR. Amplification in the first two PCR rounds was performed using TRBV1-TRBV30 forward primers and a C-beta reverse primer for approximately 10 cycles each. TCRdb called the multiplex PCR reads again in MiXCR, with one record for every CDR3 protein. The sample lists some 190,000 distinct CDR3 sequences; about 60% were seen once.

This TCR was recovered from a man aged 40-49 years with primary liver carcinoma and hepatitis B virus infection. The chain uses TRBV12-3 or TRBV12-4 and TRBJ2-7; D might be TRBD2 (5 bases). Sequencing was carried out using peripheral blood. CDR3 loop: CASSQPAVYEQYF. As DNA, the CDR3 is TGTGCCAGCAGCCAACCAGCGGTATACGAGCAGTACTTC.